The rows below give T cell receptor beta chains drawn from one sample of a study of blood T cell repertoires in COVID-19. Sequencing used immunoSEQ multiplex PCR; TCRdb keeps in-frame clones, though not all of them. The table has some 120,000 clones, about 92% seen once. Sequencing was carried out using peripheral blood. Receptor source: a man in his forties or fifties with active COVID-19. CDR3s include the opening cysteine and the closing phenylalanine or tryptophan. Each record gives: clone size, D gene, J gene, V gene, CDR3 DNA, CDR3 protein. The D gene is left open where the match is weak. The size field is filled for only some rows; it gives once, few, many or a size class.

clone size: -
D gene: -
J gene: TRBJ1-4
V gene: TRBV7-2
CDR3 DNA: TGTGCCAGCAGCTTAAGGCAGGGCAGGGCTAATGAAAAACTGTTTTTT
CDR3 protein: CASSLRQGRANEKLFF

clone size: -
D gene: -
J gene: TRBJ1-4
V gene: TRBV15
CDR3 DNA: TGTGCCACCAGCAGAGTGGCAGGGGCTGAAAAACTGTTTTTT
CDR3 protein: CATSRVAGAEKLFF

clone size: -
D gene: -
J gene: TRBJ1-6
V gene: TRBV21-1
CDR3 DNA: TGTGCCAGCAGCAAGTCCCCAGACAGGCCGCCCGGTAGAGCCCTCCACTTT
CDR3 protein: CASSKSPDRPPGRALHF

clone size: -
D gene: -
J gene: TRBJ1-2
V gene: TRBV14
CDR3 DNA: TGTGCCAGCAGCCAAGATCGGGGGGTCGGCTATGGCTACACCTTC
CDR3 protein: CASSQDRGVGYGYTF

clone size: -
D gene: TRBD1
J gene: TRBJ1-1
V gene: TRBV7-2
CDR3 DNA: TGTGCCAGCAGCCCAAGACAGGGCCGAACTGAAGCTTTCTTT
CDR3 protein: CASSPRQGRTEAFF

clone size: -
D gene: TRBD1
J gene: TRBJ1-2
V gene: TRBV7-9
CDR3 DNA: TGTGCCAGCAGCTTAGTAGACAGGGGGAAGGGCTACACCTTC
CDR3 protein: CASSLVDRGKGYTF

clone size: -
D gene: -
J gene: TRBJ1-2
V gene: TRBV7-9
CDR3 DNA: TGTGCCAGCAGCGGTGGACAGTCTAACTATGGCTACACCTTC
CDR3 protein: CASSGGQSNYGYTF

clone size: few
D gene: -
J gene: TRBJ1-4
V gene: TRBV5-1
CDR3 DNA: TGCGCCAGCAGCTTGGTAGCTAATGAAAAACTGTTTTTT
CDR3 protein: CASSLVANEKLFF

clone size: -
D gene: -
J gene: TRBJ2-1
V gene: TRBV9
CDR3 DNA: TGTGCCAGCAGCGTCGCTTCTCCCAGCTCCTACAATGAGCAGTTCTTC
CDR3 protein: CASSVASPSSYNEQFF

clone size: -
D gene: TRBD2
J gene: TRBJ2-5
V gene: TRBV19
CDR3 DNA: TGTGCCAGTAGTCCTGGACTAGCGGGGGGGCTAAAGCAAGAGACCCAGTACTTC
CDR3 protein: CASSPGLAGGLKQETQYF

clone size: -
D gene: -
J gene: TRBJ2-5
V gene: TRBV2
CDR3 DNA: TGTGCCAGCGGGCCCCAAGAGACCCAGTACTTC
CDR3 protein: CASGPQETQYF

clone size: once
D gene: TRBD2
J gene: TRBJ2-1
V gene: TRBV18
CDR3 DNA: TGTGCCAGCTCACCGGGACTAGCGAGCTCCTACAATGAGCAGTTCTTC
CDR3 protein: CASSPGLASSYNEQFF

clone size: -
D gene: -
J gene: TRBJ1-4
V gene: TRBV3-1/TRBV3-2
CDR3 DNA: TGTGCCAGCAGCCAGACTCGGCAGGGCACAGCTAATGAAAAACTGTTTTTT
CDR3 protein: CASSQTRQGTANEKLFF

clone size: medium-sized
D gene: -
J gene: TRBJ1-1
V gene: TRBV11-3
CDR3 DNA: TGTGCCAGCAGCTTACAGGGTGGTGCTGAAGCTTTCTTT
CDR3 protein: CASSLQGGAEAFF

clone size: -
D gene: TRBD1
J gene: TRBJ2-3
V gene: TRBV4-2
CDR3 DNA: TGTGCCAGCAGCCAAGCTGGGGACAGTGAGGCGAATACGCAGTATTTT
CDR3 protein: CASSQAGDSEANTQYF

clone size: -
D gene: -
J gene: TRBJ2-3
V gene: TRBV19
CDR3 DNA: TGTGCCAGTAGTTCCGAGGCCAGGGGACCAGATACGCAGTATTTT
CDR3 protein: CASSSEARGPDTQYF

clone size: -
D gene: -
J gene: TRBJ2-3
V gene: TRBV3-1/TRBV3-2
CDR3 DNA: TGTGCCAGCAGCCGAAAACAGGGCACAGATACGCAGTATTTT
CDR3 protein: CASSRKQGTDTQYF

clone size: -
D gene: TRBD1
J gene: TRBJ1-5
V gene: TRBV20-1
CDR3 DNA: TGCAGTGCTGGTGGACAGGGTAGCAATCAGCCCCAGCATTTT
CDR3 protein: CSAGGQGSNQPQHF

clone size: -
D gene: -
J gene: TRBJ1-3
V gene: TRBV10-3
CDR3 DNA: TGTGCCACCGACAGTGTCTCTGGAAACACCATATATTTT
CDR3 protein: CATDSVSGNTIYF

clone size: -
D gene: -
J gene: TRBJ1-2
V gene: TRBV6-5
CDR3 DNA: TGTGCCAGCAGTTACATCGGGGGTAGCTATGGCTACACCTTC
CDR3 protein: CASSYIGGSYGYTF

clone size: -
D gene: -
J gene: TRBJ2-5
V gene: TRBV10-3
CDR3 DNA: TGTGCCATCAGTTCAGCGCAAGAGACCCAGTACTTC
CDR3 protein: CAISSAQETQYF

clone size: -
D gene: TRBD1
J gene: TRBJ2-5
V gene: TRBV6-6
CDR3 DNA: TGTGCCAGCAGCCTGGGACAGGGGGGAGAGACCCAGTACTTC
CDR3 protein: CASSLGQGGETQYF

clone size: -
D gene: -
J gene: TRBJ2-1
V gene: TRBV30
CDR3 DNA: TGTGCCTGGACCACAGGGAGCTCCTACAATGAGCAGTTCTTC
CDR3 protein: CAWTTGSSYNEQFF

clone size: once
D gene: -
J gene: TRBJ2-7
V gene: TRBV6-6
CDR3 DNA: TGTGCCAGCAGTTACTCGGAGGGCCCCTACGAGCAGTACTTC
CDR3 protein: CASSYSEGPYEQYF

clone size: -
D gene: -
J gene: TRBJ2-1
V gene: TRBV9
CDR3 DNA: TGTGCCAGCAGCGTAACGCCCGGGAGCAATGAGCAGTTCTTC
CDR3 protein: CASSVTPGSNEQFF

clone size: -
D gene: -
J gene: TRBJ1-4
V gene: TRBV7-9
CDR3 DNA: TGTGCCAGCAGACCCTCGGTTACAACTAATGAAAAACTGTTTTTT
CDR3 protein: CASRPSVTTNEKLFF

clone size: -
D gene: TRBD1
J gene: TRBJ2-1
V gene: TRBV10-3
CDR3 DNA: TGTGCCATCAGTGAGTCGACGACAGGGGGCACCTACAGGGGTGAGCAGTTCTTC
CDR3 protein: CAISESTTGGTYRGEQFF

clone size: once
D gene: -
J gene: TRBJ2-1
V gene: TRBV6-6
CDR3 DNA: TGTGCCAGCGCGGGACTTTTCTACAATGAGCAGTTCTTC
CDR3 protein: CASAGLFYNEQFF

clone size: -
D gene: TRBD1
J gene: TRBJ2-7
V gene: TRBV19
CDR3 DNA: TGTGCCAGTAGTATAGGACAGGGGGCTTTCGAGCAGTACTTC
CDR3 protein: CASSIGQGAFEQYF

clone size: -
D gene: TRBD2
J gene: TRBJ2-3
V gene: TRBV15
CDR3 DNA: TGTGCCACCAGCAGACCATCCGGGAGGGGAGGCCGCAATACGCAGTATTTT
CDR3 protein: CATSRPSGRGGRNTQYF

clone size: -
D gene: TRBD2
J gene: TRBJ2-1
V gene: TRBV15
CDR3 DNA: TGTGCCACCAGCAGAGGACTAGCGGGAGGTTACAATGAGCAGTTCTTC
CDR3 protein: CATSRGLAGGYNEQFF

clone size: -
D gene: -
J gene: TRBJ1-2
V gene: TRBV5-1
CDR3 DNA: TGCGCCAGCAGCTTGGTGGGCACCAACTATGGCTACACCTTC
CDR3 protein: CASSLVGTNYGYTF

clone size: -
D gene: -
J gene: TRBJ2-1
V gene: TRBV11-3
CDR3 DNA: TGTGCCAGCAGCCCGGCGGGGGCAGGCTACAATGAGCAGTTCTTC
CDR3 protein: CASSPAGAGYNEQFF

clone size: -
D gene: -
J gene: TRBJ1-2
V gene: TRBV5-6
CDR3 DNA: TGTGCCAGCAGCTCGATGGAGGGCGTCTATGGCTACACCTTC
CDR3 protein: CASSSMEGVYGYTF

clone size: -
D gene: TRBD1
J gene: TRBJ1-2
V gene: TRBV5-4
CDR3 DNA: TGTGCCAGCACCGTGAGACAGGGAGGAGGCAGTGGGTATGGCTACACCTTC
CDR3 protein: CASTVRQGGGSGYGYTF

clone size: -
D gene: TRBD2
J gene: TRBJ2-2
V gene: TRBV9
CDR3 DNA: TGTGCCAGCAGCGTAGAACTAGCGGGGCTTTCGGGCACCGGGGAGCTGTTTTTT
CDR3 protein: CASSVELAGLSGTGELFF

clone size: -
D gene: -
J gene: TRBJ1-4
V gene: TRBV28
CDR3 DNA: TGTGCCAGCAGTTTGGAGAACATAGGGGCTGCAACTAATGAAAAACTGTTTTTT
CDR3 protein: CASSLENIGAATNEKLFF

clone size: -
D gene: TRBD1
J gene: TRBJ2-4
V gene: TRBV14
CDR3 DNA: TGTGCCAGCAGCCAAGATTGGGTAGGGGGCAGAGACGAAAACATTCAGTACTTC
CDR3 protein: CASSQDWVGGRDENIQYF

clone size: -
D gene: -
J gene: TRBJ1-2
V gene: TRBV6-1
CDR3 DNA: TGTGCCAGCAGTGAAATGTCTGGAGACTATGGCTACACCTTC
CDR3 protein: CASSEMSGDYGYTF

clone size: -
D gene: TRBD2
J gene: TRBJ2-1
V gene: TRBV11-3
CDR3 DNA: TGTGCCAGCAGCTTCCCGGGACTAGGTGCTAATGAGCAGTTCTTC
CDR3 protein: CASSFPGLGANEQFF

clone size: few
D gene: TRBD2
J gene: TRBJ2-2
V gene: TRBV4-1
CDR3 DNA: TGCGCCAGCAGCCAGGGTCTAGCGGGAGGCCCCACCGGGGAGCTGTTTTTT
CDR3 protein: CASSQGLAGGPTGELFF

clone size: -
D gene: -
J gene: TRBJ1-5
V gene: TRBV4-2
CDR3 DNA: TGTGCCAGCAGCCAAGATTATGCGGGGCGAGGTCAGCCCCAGCATTTT
CDR3 protein: CASSQDYAGRGQPQHF

clone size: once
D gene: TRBD1
J gene: TRBJ2-2
V gene: TRBV5-1
CDR3 DNA: TGCGCCAGCAGCCTTGGGACAGGGAACACCGGGGAGCTGTTTTTT
CDR3 protein: CASSLGTGNTGELFF

clone size: -
D gene: -
J gene: TRBJ1-4
V gene: TRBV19
CDR3 DNA: TGTGCCAGTAGTCCTCGACATCGAACTAATGAAAAACTGTTTTTT
CDR3 protein: CASSPRHRTNEKLFF

clone size: -
D gene: -
J gene: TRBJ1-2
V gene: TRBV12-3/TRBV12-4
CDR3 DNA: TGTGCCAGCAGTTTCCACACAGGGATTGGCTACACCTTC
CDR3 protein: CASSFHTGIGYTF

clone size: -
D gene: TRBD1
J gene: TRBJ2-7
V gene: TRBV19
CDR3 DNA: TGTGCCAGTAGTATAGCTCAGGGGGCCTCCTACGAGCAGTACTTC
CDR3 protein: CASSIAQGASYEQYF

clone size: -
D gene: TRBD1
J gene: TRBJ1-3
V gene: TRBV25-1
CDR3 DNA: TGTGCCAGCAGCCCAAATCAATTCGGGACAGGGGCTGGAAACACCATATATTTT
CDR3 protein: CASSPNQFGTGAGNTIYF